These 10 T cell receptor beta chains were all obtained from the same sample, sequenced in a study of T cell clonotyping in hematopoietic cell transplantation. Assay: immunoSEQ multiplex PCR; the TCRdb copy retains only in-frame clones and omits some. Of about 10,000 clones in the sample, more than 75% were seen once. Regarding time point: recipient sample about 28 days before transplant, after cytoreduction. The sample consisted of peripheral blood mononuclear cells, taken before stem cell transplant. The source of these receptors is a woman aged 50 to 60 with chronic myeloid leukemia. Some clones in this sample may be carry-over from other donors' samples.

The V call is TRBV30, the J call TRBJ2-7; D ambiguous. Germline lookup yields CDR1 GTSNPN and CDR2 SVGIG (reference sequence). With 0 bases removed from V and 1 base from J, the gap between germline ends came to 13 bases. The CDR3 covers 15 residues. The CDR3 is CAWSVIPSPSYEQYF. In nucleotides, the CDR3 is TGTGCCTGGAGTGTAATCCCCAGTCCTTCCTACGAGCAGTACTTC.

The chain combines TRBV6-1 with TRBJ2-7, with D maybe TRBD2 (5 bases). Trimming stripped 0 bases from V and 6 bases from J, with 12 bases between. This CDR3 is 14 amino acids long. CDR1 and CDR2 (germline): MNHNS, SASEGT. CDR3 bases: TGTGCCAGCAGTGAAGCCTTCTGGGGAGCCGAGCAGTACTTC. It is translated as CASSEAFWGAEQYF.

The chain couples TRBV7-9 to TRBJ2-5, with D perhaps matching TRBD2 (6 bases). The V end lost 0 bases, the J end lost 2 bases, and 10 bases lay between the germline ends. The CDR3 consists of 15 residues. The germline CDR1 and CDR2 sequences are SEHNR and FQNEAQ (reference sequence). The CDR3 region has the DNA TGTGCCAGCAGCTTAGCGCGAGGGAGGCAAGAGACCCAGTACTTC. Protein product: CASSLARGRQETQYF.

This rearrangement joins TRBV4-2 to TRBJ2-7; 8 bases align to TRBD1. The V segment lost 3 bases and the J segment 6 bases; nucleotides outside the gene matches: 7. The length of the CDR3 is 14 residues. The V gene's germline CDR1 is LGHNA and CDR2 YNFKEQ. The chain's CDR3 is CASSQQGQASEQYF. The CDR3 DNA follows: TGTGCCAGCAGCCAGCAGGGACAGGCAAGCGAGCAGTACTTC.

The chain uses TRBV4-1 and TRBJ2-7; D might be TRBD1 (6 bases). CDR1 is MGHRA and CDR2 is YSYEKL in the germline V gene. Trimming took off 2 bases at V and 7 bases at J, with 18 bases between the two ends. The CDR3 totals 15 residues. The CDR3 DNA sequence: TGCGCCAGCAGCCAACAAGGAGCAGGGGAGAGGGAGCAGTACTTC. Its protein product is CASSQQGAGEREQYF.

The chain recombines TRBV20-1 with TRBJ1-4; a possible D gene is TRBD1 (5 bases). Trimming took 8 bases from V and 8 from J, leaving 12 bases between them. Germline values: CDR1 DFQATT, CDR2 SNEGSKA (reference sequence). This CDR3 is built from 11 residues. CDR3 residues: CSTTAREKLFF. The CDR3 DNA follows: TGCAGTACGACAGCACGGGAAAAACTGTTTTTT.

This chain uses TRBV4-3 with TRBJ2-1; a weak D match, TRBD1 (5 bases). CDR3 length equals 15 residues. V was trimmed by 0 bases and J by 4 bases, leaving 10 bases between them. Germline V lookup: CDR1 LGHNA, CDR2 YSLEER. CDR3 loop: CASSQDTQGYNEQFF. The CDR3, as DNA: TGCGCCAGCAGCCAAGATACCCAGGGTTACAATGAGCAGTTCTTC.

The rearrangement joins TRBV7-6 to TRBJ2-3, with D possibly TRBD1 on 6 matching bases. Trimming removed 2 bases from V and 2 bases from J, with 11 bases in between. Germline lookup yields CDR1 SGHVS and CDR2 FNYEAQ. CDR3 size: 15 residues. The CDR3 spells CASSLSRGNTDTQYF. CDR3 DNA sequence: TGTGCCAGCAGCTTAAGCAGGGGTAACACAGATACGCAGTATTTT.

The chain employs TRBV28 and TRBJ2-7, with a weak D call TRBD2 (6 bases). The V gene's germline CDR1 is MDHEN and CDR2 SYDVKM. CDR3 length: 14 amino acids. Trimming removed 2 bases at V and 5 bases at J, with 13 bases between. CDR3 sequence reads: CASSLIGTLDEQYF. CDR3 in DNA: TGTGCCAGCAGTTTAATAGGGACTCTAGACGAGCAGTACTTC.

The chain couples TRBV30 to TRBJ2-2, with a tentative D call TRBD1 (5 bases). Trimming shortened V by 4 bases and J by 4 bases, and 7 bases separated the two germline ends. The CDR3 covers 12 residues. Germline V gives CDR1 GTSNPN, CDR2 SVGIG (reference sequence). The CDR3 is CAWTGLTGELFF. The CDR3, as DNA: TGTGCCTGGACAGGGCTCACCGGGGAGCTGTTTTTT.